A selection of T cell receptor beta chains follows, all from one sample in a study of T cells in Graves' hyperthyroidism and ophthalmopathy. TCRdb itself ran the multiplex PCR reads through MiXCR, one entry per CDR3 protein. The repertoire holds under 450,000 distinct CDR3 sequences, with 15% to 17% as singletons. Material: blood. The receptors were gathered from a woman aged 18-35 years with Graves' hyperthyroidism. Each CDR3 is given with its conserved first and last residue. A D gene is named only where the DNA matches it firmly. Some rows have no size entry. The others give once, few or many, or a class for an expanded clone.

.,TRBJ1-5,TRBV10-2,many,TGCGCCAGCAGTGAGTCGGGGGGTGATCAGCCCCAGCATTTT,CASSESGGDQPQHF
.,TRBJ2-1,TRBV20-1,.,TGCAGTGCTTGGGACGACCTCAATGAGCAGTTCTTC,CSAWDDLNEQFF
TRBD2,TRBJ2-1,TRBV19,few,TGTGCCAGTAGTCCTAGCGGGAGACTCCTCCAGCAGTTCTTC,CASSPSGRLLQQFF
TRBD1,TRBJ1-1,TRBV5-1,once,TGCGCCAGCAGCTGGGGACAGGGTGGGAACACTGAAGCTTTCTTT,CASSWGQGGNTEAFF
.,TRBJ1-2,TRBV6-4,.,TGTGCCAGCAGTAGGGGCACAGGGTTAGGAGGTGGCTACACCTTC,CASSRGTGLGGGYTF
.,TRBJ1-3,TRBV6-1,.,TGTGCCAGCAAGGCAGGGACCTCAGGAAACACCATATATTTT,CASKAGTSGNTIYF
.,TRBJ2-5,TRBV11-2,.,TGTGCCAGCAGCTTAGATGCACTACAAGAGACCCAGTACTTC,CASSLDALQETQYF
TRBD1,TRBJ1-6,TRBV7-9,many,TGTGCCAGCAGTAGGACAGGGGAATATTCACCCCTCCACTTT,CASSRTGEYSPLHF
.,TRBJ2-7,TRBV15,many,TGTGCCACCAGCAGAGAGGGAGCGGGCATGTACGAGCAGTACTTC,CATSREGAGMYEQYF
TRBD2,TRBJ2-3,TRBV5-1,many,TGCGCCAGCAGCTTGGGCGCGACTAGCCGCGATACGCAGTATTTT,CASSLGATSRDTQYF
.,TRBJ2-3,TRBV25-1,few,TGTGCCAGCAGTGAACCAGGCCCCAGGGATACGCAGTATTTT,CASSEPGPRDTQYF
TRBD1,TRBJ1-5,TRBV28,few,TGTGCCAGCAGCTTATTGGGGGACAGGATACAGCATTTT,CASSLLGDRIQHF
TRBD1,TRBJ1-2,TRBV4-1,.,TGCGCCAGCAGCCAAAAAAGCAGGGGGCACGACTATGGCTACACCTTC,CASSQKSRGHDYGYTF
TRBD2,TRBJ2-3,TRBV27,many,TGTGGGTGCGGCACGGGACTAGTGCCGACGCAGTATTTT,CGCGTGLVPTQYF
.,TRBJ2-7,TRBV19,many,TGTGCCAGTAGTCTCCTTGGGGTTTCCGACGAGCAGTACTTC,CASSLLGVSDEQYF
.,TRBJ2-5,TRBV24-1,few,TGTGCCACCAGTGATAGGACACTTCAAGAGGCCCAGTACTTC,CATSDRTLQEAQYF
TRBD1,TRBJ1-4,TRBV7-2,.,TGTGCCAGCAGTCCCAACAGGGGAAGGGAAAAACTGTTTTTT,CASSPNRGREKLFF
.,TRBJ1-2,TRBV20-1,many,TGCAGTGCTCCCGGGCAGGTGTATGGCTACACCTTC,CSAPGQVYGYTF
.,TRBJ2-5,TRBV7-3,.,TGTGCCAGCAGCTATGTCAGAAAAGGGGTTCAAGAGACCCAGTACTTC,CASSYVRKGVQETQYF
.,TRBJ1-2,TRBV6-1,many,TGTGCCAGCACGGCAGGGCCCTATGGCTACACCTTC,CASTAGPYGYTF
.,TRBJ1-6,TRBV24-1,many,TGTGCCACCAGTGATTACGGAGCTAATTCACCCCTCCACTTT,CATSDYGANSPLHF
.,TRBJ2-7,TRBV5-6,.,TGTGCCAGCAGCTCAGGGGGGATCGCCTACGAGCAGTACTTC,CASSSGGIAYEQYF
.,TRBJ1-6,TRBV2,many,TGTGCCAGCAGCGAGCGGGAATCACCCCTCCACTTT,CASSERESPLHF
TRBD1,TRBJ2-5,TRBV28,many,TGTGCCAGCAGTTCGGGACAGGGACAAGAGACCCAGTACTTC,CASSSGQGQETQYF
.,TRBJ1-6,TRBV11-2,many,TGTGCCAGCAGCTCGCACCTTAATTCACCCCTCCACTTT,CASSSHLNSPLHF
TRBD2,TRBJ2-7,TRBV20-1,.,TGCAGTGCTACCCACTACGGACTAGCGGGAGACGAGCAGTACTTC,CSATHYGLAGDEQYF
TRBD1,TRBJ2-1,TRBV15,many,TGTGCCACCAGCAGAAAACCCCGGGACAGGGGGATCACTGAGCAGTTCTTC,CATSRKPRDRGITEQFF
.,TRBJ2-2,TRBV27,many,TGTGCCAGCACCCGAAAGGGGGGCAACACCGGGGAGCTGTTTTTT,CASTRKGGNTGELFF
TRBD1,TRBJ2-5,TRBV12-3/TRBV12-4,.,TGTGCCAGCAGCCAACAGGGACAGGGGCAAGAGACCCAGTACTTC,CASSQQGQGQETQYF
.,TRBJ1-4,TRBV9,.,TGTGCCAGCAGCGTAGGAATCGGCCTTAATGAAAAACTGTTTTTT,CASSVGIGLNEKLFF
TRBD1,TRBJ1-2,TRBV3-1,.,TGTGCCAGCAGACTCACAGGGGGCACCCATGGCTACACCTTC,CASRLTGGTHGYTF
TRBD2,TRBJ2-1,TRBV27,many,TGTGCCAGCAGTTTAGGGTGGGGACTAGCGGGAGGAAGCAATGAGCAGTTCTTC,CASSLGWGLAGGSNEQFF
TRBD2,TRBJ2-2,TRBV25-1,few,TGTGCCAGCAGTGCAAGACCGGGACTAGCGGGAGCCCGGGGGACCGGGGAGCTGTTTTTT,CASSARPGLAGARGTGELFF
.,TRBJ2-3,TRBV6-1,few,TGTGCCAGCAGTGATATCGGGACCGAGCACACAGATACGCAGTATTTT,CASSDIGTEHTDTQYF
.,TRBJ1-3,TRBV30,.,TGTGCCTGGCGGGGGGCGAACTCTGGAAACACCATATATTTT,CAWRGANSGNTIYF
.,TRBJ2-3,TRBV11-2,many,TGTGCCAGCAGCTTAGAGCGTCTCAGCACAGATACGCAGTATTTT,CASSLERLSTDTQYF
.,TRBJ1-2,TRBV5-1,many,TGTGCCAGTAGTAGGACGGAATCCTATGGCTACACCTTC,CASSRTESYGYTF
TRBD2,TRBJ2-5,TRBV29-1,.,TGCAGCGTTGGTCTCGGACTAGAAGCAGAGACCCAGTACTTC,CSVGLGLEAETQYF
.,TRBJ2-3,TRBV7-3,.,TGTGCCAGCAGCGTGACAGCCACAGATACGCAGTATTTT,CASSVTATDTQYF
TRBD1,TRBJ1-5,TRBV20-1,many,TGCAGTGCTAGCGGGACAGGAAGCAATCAGCCCCAGCATTTT,CSASGTGSNQPQHF
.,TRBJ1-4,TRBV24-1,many,TGTGCCACCAGTGACGGATCCAATGAAAAACTGTTTTTT,CATSDGSNEKLFF
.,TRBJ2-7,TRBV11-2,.,TGTGCCAGCAGCTTAGTAGTATCTCGGGCCGAGCAGTACTTC,CASSLVVSRAEQYF
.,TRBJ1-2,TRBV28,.,TGTGCCAGCAGTCCTCTTACAGGGAACGTTGGCTACACCTTC,CASSPLTGNVGYTF
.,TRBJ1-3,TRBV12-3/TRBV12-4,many,TGTGCCAGCAGTCCCAGGGTAGCTGGAAACACCATATATTTT,CASSPRVAGNTIYF
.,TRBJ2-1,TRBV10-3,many,TGTGCCATCAGTGAGTCCAACCCCCTGGAGGGTCCTACGTTCTTC,CAISESNPLEGPTFF
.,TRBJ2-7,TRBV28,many,TGTGCCAGCAGATACTCTTACCCCGCGGGACGGGGTAGGTACGAGCAGTACTTC,CASRYSYPAGRGRYEQYF
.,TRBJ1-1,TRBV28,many,TGTGCCAGCACCCTTTGGCAGGGGCTGAACACTGAAGCTTTCTTT,CASTLWQGLNTEAFF
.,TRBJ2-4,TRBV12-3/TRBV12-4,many,TGTGCCAGCAGCGCCGGGACAATAGGCAACATTCAGTACTTC,CASSAGTIGNIQYF
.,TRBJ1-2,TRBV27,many,TGTGCCAGCAGTCCGGACGGCCCCTGGAGCTATGGCTACACCTTC,CASSPDGPWSYGYTF
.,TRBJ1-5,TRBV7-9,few,TGTGCCAGCCTCCGAAGAAGGTGGGGGATAAATCAGCCCCAGCATTTT,CASLRRRWGINQPQHF
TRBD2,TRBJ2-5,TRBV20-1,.,TGCAGTGCTAGATCGGAAGAAGCTAGCGGGAGGGTCCAAGAGACCCAGTACTTC,CSARSEEASGRVQETQYF
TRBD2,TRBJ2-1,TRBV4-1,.,TGCGCCAGCAGCCCGACCATACTAGCGGGAGTAGGGAATGAGCAGTTCTTC,CASSPTILAGVGNEQFF
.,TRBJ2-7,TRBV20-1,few,TGCAGTGCTACATTCCCCTCGGATTACGAGCAGTACTTC,CSATFPSDYEQYF